This T cell receptor beta chain was found in a study of CD8+CD57+ T cells in acquired aplastic anemia. As for the study in general: Sorted cells (CD4+ and CD8+) yielded DNA amounts that averaged about 2.9 ug. Study conclusions and caveats: Patients did not significantly differ from controls in CD8+ Simpson's diversity.

Germline-derived CDR1 and CDR2 are MNHEY and SVGEGT. Deletions cut 6 bases from V and 8 bases from J, with 13 bases between. The CDR3 is 13 amino acids. Before being chosen for sequencing, patients had shown CD8+CD57+ cell expansion by flow cytometry. Severe acquired aplastic anemia was present in all patients. On this clonotype itself: Its antigen remains unknown. This may be a read error: a much more frequent sequence differs by one nucleotide.

Genomic DNA constituted the template upon which TCR beta VDJ and CDR3 profiling was performed. TCRdb reprocessed the reads via MiXCR and lists one record per CDR3 protein. The data hold more than 150,000 distinct CDR3 sequences, with around 50% observed a single time. The receptor was isolated from a human donor with aplastic anemia. This chain uses TRBV6-2 or TRBV6-3 with TRBJ1-4; D uncertain. Sequenced: sorted CD4+, CD8+, or CD8+CD57+ T cells (not recorded which) from PBMCs. DNA for the CDR3: TGTGCCAGCAGGGTGCGGGGAACCGAAAAACTGTTTTTT. Amino acid sequence: CASRVRGTEKLFF.